The sequence of this TCR beta chain was determined in a study of T cell clonality in common variable immunodeficiency. General study points: Fewer deletions and N-nucleotide insertions were reportedly seen in common variable immunodeficiency TCR beta sequences.

For at least one year, all CVID subjects received replacement immunoglobulin. Blood samples were heparinized, 5 to 8 ml per donor. Per germline, CDR1 DFQATT and CDR2 SNEGSKA (reference sequence). The CDR3 has 15 residues. With V trimmed by 2 bases and J by 1 base, 7 bases remained unmatched. A remark on this clone: What it binds is not known. The read ends 3 residues before the CDR3 terminus; that terminus is restored from the germline J gene.

Measured with immunoSEQ multiplex PCR; TCRdb has only the in-frame clones, and not every one. The sample yields around 16,000 clones, without any singletons. The chain is built from TRBV20-1 and TRBJ2-7; 8 bases match TRBD2. The receptor comes from a human donor with common variable immunodeficiency. Sample: peripheral blood mononuclear cells. The part of the CDR3 DNA that was read is TGCAGTGCTAGATCTAACTTAGCGGGGTCCTACGAG. This codes for CSARSNLAGSYE. The complete CDR3 reads CSARSNLAGSYEQYF.